Below are 21 T cell receptor beta chains sequenced from a single sample in a study of blood T cell repertoires in COVID-19. The protocol was immunoSEQ multiplex PCR, while the TCRdb copy is restricted to in-frame clones and leaves out a portion. Of roughly 190,000 clones in the sample, roughly 87% were seen once. The sequenced material came from PBMCs or T cells enriched from blood (not recorded which). The receptors originated from a young woman who had recovered from COVID-19.

The V gene is TRBV5-1, the J gene TRBJ1-2; 10 bases fit TRBD1. V gave up 3 bases and J gave up 6 bases; unmatched junction bases: 2. CDR1 and CDR2 from the germline V gene are SGHRS and YFSETQ. The CDR3 consists of 13 residues. The CDR3, as DNA: TGCGCCAGCAGCTACGGGACAGGGGATGGCTACACCTTC. Translation: CASSYGTGDGYTF.

The chain couples TRBV29-1 to TRBJ1-5, with 7 bases matching TRBD1. Germline CDR1 is SQVTM and CDR2 is ANQGSEA. The junction had 9 bases not matched to a gene; V was cut back by 6 bases and J by 7 bases. The CDR3 has 13 residues. In DNA form, the CDR3 reads TGCAGCGTAGGAAGGGGGCGAGGGCAGCCCCAGCATTTT. Translated: CSVGRGRGQPQHF.

The CDR3 sequence: CASSLDPSTDTQYF. DNA for the CDR3: TGTGCCAGCAGCTTAGACCCGAGCACAGATACGCAGTATTTT. The rearrangement uses TRBV11-2 and TRBJ2-3; D is unclear. The V and J ends lost 0 bases and 0 bases respectively, with 4 bases between them. This CDR3 spans 14 amino acids. The germline V gene encodes CDR1 SGHAT and CDR2 FQNNGV.

V usage is TRBV3-1 (or the pseudogene TRBV3-2) and J usage is TRBJ1-2; D possibly corresponds to TRBD1 (6 bases). The germline gives CDR1 LGHDT, CDR2 YNNKEL (reference sequence). This CDR3 has 14 residues. V dropped 7 bases and J dropped 4 bases, with 16 bases sitting between them. CDR3 DNA: TGTGCCAGCACTCGTGGGGGCTCAGGCTATGGCTACACCTTC. It specifies CASTRGGSGYGYTF.

This clone was seen a handful of times. CDR3 protein: CASSLMGQGANGYTF. The CDR3, as DNA: TGTGCCAGCAGCTTAATGGGACAGGGGGCGAATGGCTACACCTTC. V is TRBV7-2 and J is TRBJ1-2, with 12 bases that match TRBD1. V trimming: 2 bases; J trimming: 6 bases; junction bases outside the gene matches: 4. Germline loops: CDR1 SGHTA, CDR2 FQGNSA. This CDR3 is 15 amino acids long.

The table lists this clone with a few counts. The V call is TRBV19, the J call TRBJ1-5, with D hard to call. This CDR3 contains 13 residues. V was pared by 6 bases and J by 4 bases, with 10 bases between. Germline-derived CDR1 and CDR2 are LNHDA and SQIVND (reference sequence). CDR3 bases: TGTGCCAGTAGCTGGCAGAAGAATCAGCCCCAGCATTTT. This codes for CASSWQKNQPQHF.

This chain links TRBV27 with TRBJ1-2; 9 bases align to TRBD1. The CDR3 consists of 14 residues. The germline V gene has CDR1 MNHEY and CDR2 SMNVEV (reference sequence). V was clipped by 5 bases and J by 5 bases; unmatched bases: 6. The CDR3 protein is CASSPYGTGYGYTF. In DNA form, the CDR3 reads TGTGCCAGCAGTCCCTATGGGACAGGGTATGGCTACACCTTC.

This clone was detected only once. The V and J genes are TRBV11-3 and TRBJ1-1, with D possibly being TRBD1 (5 bases). V was pared by 5 bases and J by 0 bases, with 10 bases between. Germline CDR1 reads SGHNT; CDR2 reads YENEEA. The CDR3 sequence is 14 residues long. CDR3 residues: CASSTGHLNTEAFF. The CDR3 DNA reads as TGTGCCAGCAGCACAGGACATCTGAACACTGAAGCTTTCTTT.

V usage is TRBV28 and J usage is TRBJ1-1, with TRBD1 matching 8 bases. The CDR3 is made up of 16 amino acids. Germline V lookup: CDR1 MDHEN, CDR2 SYDVKM. Trimming at V came to 3 bases and at J to 1 base, leaving 7 bases not matched to a gene. CDR3 sequence reads: CASSLRQGARNTEAFF. The CDR3 DNA sequence: TGTGCCAGCAGTTTGAGGCAGGGGGCGAGGAACACTGAAGCTTTCTTT.

A single count supports this clone. The junction departs from germline at one end; a sequencing error may be responsible. The CDR3 bases are TGTGCCAGTAGCATAGGGGGCGTTAGCCAGCCCCAGCATTTT. Encoded protein: CASSIGGVSQPQHF. V and J are TRBV19 and TRBJ1-5, with 7 bases matching TRBD1. The CDR3 contains 14 residues. Germline-derived CDR1 and CDR2 are LNHDA and SQIVND (reference sequence).

The V call is TRBV5-1, the J call TRBJ2-3; D call uncertain. Germline lookup yields CDR1 SGHRS and CDR2 YFSETQ. The CDR3 is 13 residues long. The V end was cut by 3 bases, the J end by 2 bases, with 7 bases between. The CDR3 spells CASSSRVTDTQYF. In DNA form, the CDR3 reads TGCGCCAGCAGCTCCCGGGTCACAGATACGCAGTATTTT.

Written as DNA, the CDR3 is TGTGCCACCAGTGACGTATTTGATGGACAGGGGAACTATGGCTACACCTTC. Its translation is CATSDVFDGQGNYGYTF. This chain links TRBV24-1 with TRBJ1-2, with 9 nucleotides matching TRBD1. The CDR3 runs to 17 residues. J gave up 2 bases and V 4 bases, and 10 bases lay outside the gene matches. The germline CDR1 and CDR2 sequences are KGHDR and SFDVKD.

V usage is TRBV7-9 and J usage is TRBJ2-1; unclear D gene. The germline gives CDR1 SEHNR, CDR2 FQNEAQ (reference sequence). The CDR3 loop spans 11 amino acids. The CDR3 nucleotides are TGTGCAGACGGGTCCTACAATGAGCAGTTCTTC. Translation gives CADGSYNEQFF.

V usage is TRBV19 and J usage is TRBJ1-2; 8 nucleotides match TRBD1. The germline gives CDR1 LNHDA, CDR2 SQIVND (reference sequence). The J segment lost 7 bases and the V segment lost 5 bases, leaving 18 bases of the junction unmatched. The CDR3 has 17 amino acids. CDR3 residues: CASSPSRPGGNARGYTF. The DNA for the CDR3 is TGTGCCAGTAGTCCATCCCGGCCAGGGGGCAATGCGCGTGGCTACACCTTC.

The chain links TRBV18 to TRBJ2-7, with D unresolved. The CDR3 is 15 residues long. Germline V gives CDR1 KGHSH, CDR2 LQKENI. The V and J ends lost 6 bases and 6 bases respectively, with 21 bases between them. The DNA for the CDR3 is TGTGCCAGCTCTCCCACTCCCCCGTTCCCTAGCGAGCAGTACTTC. Protein product: CASSPTPPFPSEQYF.

J is TRBJ1-6 and V is TRBV7-8, with D possibly being TRBD1 (5 bases). CDR3 size: 14 residues. Germline V gene lookup returns CDR1 SGHVS and CDR2 FQNEAQ. Trimming shortened V by 4 bases and J by 5 bases, and 9 bases separated the two germline ends. The CDR3 DNA reads as TGTGCCAGCAGCTCAGGGTCCCATAATTCACCCCTCCACTTT. Translating it yields CASSSGSHNSPLHF.

The CDR3 is CASSIRFRGQGVSGANVLTF. The CDR3, as DNA: TGTGCCAGTAGTATCCGTTTTCGGGGACAGGGTGTCTCTGGGGCCAACGTCCTGACTTTC. V is TRBV19 and J is TRBJ2-6, with 9 bases that match TRBD1. Trimming took 3 bases from V and 0 from J; bases not matched to a gene: 12. The CDR3 runs to 20 residues. Germline lookup yields CDR1 LNHDA and CDR2 SQIVND (reference sequence).

This chain uses TRBV4-1 with TRBJ1-2, with TRBD1 matching 10 bases. The CDR3 contains 13 residues. The J segment lost 7 bases and the V segment lost 4 bases, leaving 3 bases of the junction unmatched. Germline V gene lookup returns CDR1 MGHRA and CDR2 YSYEKL. CDR3 residues: CASSPTGGSGYTF. CDR3 sequence (DNA): TGCGCCAGCAGCCCGACAGGGGGCTCTGGCTACACCTTC.

This rearrangement joins TRBV2 to TRBJ1-4; TRBD1 matches at 7 bases. CDR3 length equals 15 residues. Germline V CDR1 and CDR2: SNHLY, FYNNEI. Trimming at V came to 10 bases and at J to 0 bases, leaving 8 bases not matched to a gene. The chain's CDR3 is CATKGAGATNEKLFF. CDR3 bases: TGTGCCACAAAGGGGGCAGGAGCAACTAATGAAAAACTGTTTTTT.

The gene calls are TRBV28 and TRBJ2-7, with TRBD2 matching over 8 bases. The CDR3 spans 14 residues. In germline, CDR1 is MDHEN, CDR2 SYDVKM. J lost 3 bases, V lost 8 bases, and 9 bases had no gene match. CDR3 protein: CASARGGSLYEQYF. DNA for the CDR3: TGTGCCAGCGCTCGGGGGGGCAGCCTCTACGAGCAGTACTTC.

The chain carries TRBV27 and TRBJ2-5, with D possibly being TRBD2 (7 bases). The germline CDR1 and CDR2 sequences are MNHEY and SMNVEV (reference sequence). Trimming took 3 bases from V and 6 from J, leaving 14 bases between them. This CDR3 region has 14 residues. The CDR3 DNA reads TGTGCCAGCAGTTTTTACGGGGGGCTAAAGACCCAGTACTTC. Translation gives CASSFYGGLKTQYF.